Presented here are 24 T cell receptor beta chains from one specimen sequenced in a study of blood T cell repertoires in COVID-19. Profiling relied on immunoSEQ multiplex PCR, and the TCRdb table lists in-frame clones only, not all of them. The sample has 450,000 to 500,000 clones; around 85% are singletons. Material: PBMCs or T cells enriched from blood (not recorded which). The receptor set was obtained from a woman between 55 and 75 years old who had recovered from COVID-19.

CDR3 sequence reads: CASGTTGYGYTF. The CDR3, as DNA: TGTGCTAGTGGCACTACAGGATATGGCTACACCTTC. The chain carries TRBV12-5 and TRBJ1-2; possible D gene TRBD1, 5 bases. The germline CDR1 and CDR2 sequences are LGHNT and FRNRAP. The CDR3 loop spans 12 amino acids. Trimming took 6 bases from V and 5 from J, leaving 10 bases between them.

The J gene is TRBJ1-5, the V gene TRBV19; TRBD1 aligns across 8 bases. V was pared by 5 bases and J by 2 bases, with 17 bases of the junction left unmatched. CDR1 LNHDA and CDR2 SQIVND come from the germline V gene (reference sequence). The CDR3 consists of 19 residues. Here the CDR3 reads CASSVTGTGPLGGNQPQHF. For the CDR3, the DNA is TGTGCCAGTAGTGTTACCGGGACAGGCCCTCTTGGGGGCAATCAGCCCCAGCATTTT.

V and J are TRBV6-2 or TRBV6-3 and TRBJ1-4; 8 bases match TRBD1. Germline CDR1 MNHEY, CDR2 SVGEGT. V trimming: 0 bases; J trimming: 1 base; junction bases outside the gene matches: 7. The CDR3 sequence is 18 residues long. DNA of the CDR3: TGTGCCAGCAGTTACTCCACGGACAGGGACTTAACTAATGAAAAACTGTTTTTT. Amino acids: CASSYSTDRDLTNEKLFF.

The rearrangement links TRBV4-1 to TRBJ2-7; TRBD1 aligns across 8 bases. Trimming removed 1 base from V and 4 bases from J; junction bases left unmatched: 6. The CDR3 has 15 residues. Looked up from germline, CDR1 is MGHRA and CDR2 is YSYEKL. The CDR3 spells CASSQGQGKGYEQYV. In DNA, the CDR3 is TGCGCCAGCAGCCAAGGACAGGGGAAAGGGTACGAGCAGTACGTC.

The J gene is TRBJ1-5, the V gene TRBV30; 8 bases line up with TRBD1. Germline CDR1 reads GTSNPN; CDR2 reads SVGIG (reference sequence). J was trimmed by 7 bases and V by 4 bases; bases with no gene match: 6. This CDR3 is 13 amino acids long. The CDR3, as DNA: TGTGCCTGGACAGGGGGCAAGGGACAGCCCCAGCATTTT. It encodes CAWTGGKGQPQHF.

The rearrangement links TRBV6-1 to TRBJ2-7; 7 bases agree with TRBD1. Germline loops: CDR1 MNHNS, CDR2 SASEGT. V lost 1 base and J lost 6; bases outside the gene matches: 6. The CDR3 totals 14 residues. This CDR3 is CASSEGAGGPEQYV. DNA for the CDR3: TGTGCCAGCAGTGAAGGGGCAGGGGGTCCCGAGCAGTACGTC.

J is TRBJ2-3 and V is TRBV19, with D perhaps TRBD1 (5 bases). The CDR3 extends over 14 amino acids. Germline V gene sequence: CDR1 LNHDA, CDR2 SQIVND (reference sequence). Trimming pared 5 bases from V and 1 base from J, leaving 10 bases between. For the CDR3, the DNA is TGTGCCAGTAGTTCGGGCAGGGGCACAGATACGCAGTATTTT. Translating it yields CASSSGRGTDTQYF.

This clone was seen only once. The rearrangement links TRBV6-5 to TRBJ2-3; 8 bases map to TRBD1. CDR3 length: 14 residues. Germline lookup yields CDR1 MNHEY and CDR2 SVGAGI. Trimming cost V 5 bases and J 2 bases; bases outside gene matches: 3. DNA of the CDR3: TGTGCCAGCAGTACAGGGGGACCCACAGATACGCAGTATTTT. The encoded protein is CASSTGGPTDTQYF.

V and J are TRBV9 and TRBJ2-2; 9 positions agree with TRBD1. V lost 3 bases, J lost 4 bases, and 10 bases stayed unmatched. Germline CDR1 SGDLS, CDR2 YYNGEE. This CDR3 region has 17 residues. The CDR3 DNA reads TGTGCCAGCAGCGAGAATACAGGGGGCGTGGGCACCGGGGAGCTGTTTTTT. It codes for CASSENTGGVGTGELFF.

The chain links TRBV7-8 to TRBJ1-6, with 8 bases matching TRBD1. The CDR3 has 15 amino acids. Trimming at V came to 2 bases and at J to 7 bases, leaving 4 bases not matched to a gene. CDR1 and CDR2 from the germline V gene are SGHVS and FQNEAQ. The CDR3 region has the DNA TGTGCCAGCAGCTTAAAGGACAGGGAGAATTCACCCCTCCACTTT. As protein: CASSLKDRENSPLHF.

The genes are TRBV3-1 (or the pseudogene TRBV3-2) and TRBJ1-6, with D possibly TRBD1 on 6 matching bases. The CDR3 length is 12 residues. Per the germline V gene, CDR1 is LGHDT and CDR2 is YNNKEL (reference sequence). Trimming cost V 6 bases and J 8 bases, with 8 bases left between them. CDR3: CASRHRDSPLHF. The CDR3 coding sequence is TGTGCCAGCAGACACAGGGATTCACCCCTCCACTTT.

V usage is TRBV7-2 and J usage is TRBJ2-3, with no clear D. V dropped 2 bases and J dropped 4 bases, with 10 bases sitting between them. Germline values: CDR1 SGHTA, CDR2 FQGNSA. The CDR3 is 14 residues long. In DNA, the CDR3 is TGTGCCAGCAGCTTAAATAGCCAACCAGATACGCAGTATTTT. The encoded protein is CASSLNSQPDTQYF.

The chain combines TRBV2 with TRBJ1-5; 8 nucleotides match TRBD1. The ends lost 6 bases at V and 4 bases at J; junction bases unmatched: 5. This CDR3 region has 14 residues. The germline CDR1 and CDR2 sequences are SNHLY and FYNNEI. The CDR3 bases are TGTGCCAGCAGGGGACAGGCTTTAAATCAGCCCCAGCATTTT. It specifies CASRGQALNQPQHF.

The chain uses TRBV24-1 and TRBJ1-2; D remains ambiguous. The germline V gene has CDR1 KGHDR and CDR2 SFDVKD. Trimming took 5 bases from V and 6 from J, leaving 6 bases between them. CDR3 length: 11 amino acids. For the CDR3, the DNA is TGTGCCACCAGTGGCGGGCATGGCTACACCTTC. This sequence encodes CATSGGHGYTF.

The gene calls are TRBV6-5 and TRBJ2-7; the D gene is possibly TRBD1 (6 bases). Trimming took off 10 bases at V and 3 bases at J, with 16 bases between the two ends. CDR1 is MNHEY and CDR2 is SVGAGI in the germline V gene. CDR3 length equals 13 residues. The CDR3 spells CATLNRVGYEQYF. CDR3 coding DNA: TGTGCCACCTTGAACAGGGTCGGCTACGAGCAGTACTTC.

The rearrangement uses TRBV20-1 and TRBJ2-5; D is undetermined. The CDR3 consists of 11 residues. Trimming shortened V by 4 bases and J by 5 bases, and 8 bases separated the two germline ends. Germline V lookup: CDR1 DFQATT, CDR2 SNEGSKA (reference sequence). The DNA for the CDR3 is TGCAGTGCTACAGCGAGGGAGACCCAGTACTTC. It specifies CSATARETQYF.

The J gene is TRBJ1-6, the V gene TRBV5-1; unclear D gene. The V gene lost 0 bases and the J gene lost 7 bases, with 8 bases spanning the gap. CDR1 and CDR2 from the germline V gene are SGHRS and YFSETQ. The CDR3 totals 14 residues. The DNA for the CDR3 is TGCGCCAGCAGCTTGGATAGCATAAATTCACCCCTCCACTTT. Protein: CASSLDSINSPLHF.

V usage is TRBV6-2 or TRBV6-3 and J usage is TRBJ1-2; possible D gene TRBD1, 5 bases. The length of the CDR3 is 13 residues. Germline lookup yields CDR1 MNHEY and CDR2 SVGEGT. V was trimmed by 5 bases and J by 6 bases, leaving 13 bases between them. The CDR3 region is CASSAGPRDGYTF. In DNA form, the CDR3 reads TGTGCCAGCAGTGCTGGACCCAGGGATGGCTACACCTTC.

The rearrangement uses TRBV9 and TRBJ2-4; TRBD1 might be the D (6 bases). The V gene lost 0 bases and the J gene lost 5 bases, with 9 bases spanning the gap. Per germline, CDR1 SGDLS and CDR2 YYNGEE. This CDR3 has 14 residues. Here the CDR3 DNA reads TGTGCCAGCAGCGTAGGGGACATTCAAAACATTCAGTACTTC. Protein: CASSVGDIQNIQYF.

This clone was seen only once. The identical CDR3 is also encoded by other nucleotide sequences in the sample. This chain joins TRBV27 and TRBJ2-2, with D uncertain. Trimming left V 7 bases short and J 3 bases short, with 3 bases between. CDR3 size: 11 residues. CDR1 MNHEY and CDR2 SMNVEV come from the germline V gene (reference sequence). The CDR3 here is CASTDTGELFF. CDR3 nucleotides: TGTGCCAGCACCGACACCGGGGAGCTGTTTTTT.

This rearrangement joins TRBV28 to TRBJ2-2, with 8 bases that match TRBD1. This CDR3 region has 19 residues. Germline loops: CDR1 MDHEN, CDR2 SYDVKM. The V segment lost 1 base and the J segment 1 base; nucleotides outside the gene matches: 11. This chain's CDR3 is CASSLSRGRGLRNTGELFF. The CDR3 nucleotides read TGTGCCAGCAGTTTATCCCGGGGCAGGGGGCTCCGGAACACCGGGGAGCTGTTTTTT.

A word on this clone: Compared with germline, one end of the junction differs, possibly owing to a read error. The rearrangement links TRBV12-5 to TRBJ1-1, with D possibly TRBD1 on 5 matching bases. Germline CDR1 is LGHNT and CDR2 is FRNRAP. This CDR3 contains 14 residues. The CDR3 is CASGFAGTNTEAFF. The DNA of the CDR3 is TGTGCTAGCGGTTTCGCAGGGACTAACACTGAAGCTTTCTTT.

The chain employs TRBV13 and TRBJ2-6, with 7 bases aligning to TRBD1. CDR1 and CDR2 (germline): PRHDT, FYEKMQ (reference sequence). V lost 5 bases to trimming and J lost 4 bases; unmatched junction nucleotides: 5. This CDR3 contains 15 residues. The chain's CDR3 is CASSRQGSGANVLTF. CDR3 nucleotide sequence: TGTGCCAGCAGCAGACAGGGATCCGGGGCCAACGTCCTGACTTTC.

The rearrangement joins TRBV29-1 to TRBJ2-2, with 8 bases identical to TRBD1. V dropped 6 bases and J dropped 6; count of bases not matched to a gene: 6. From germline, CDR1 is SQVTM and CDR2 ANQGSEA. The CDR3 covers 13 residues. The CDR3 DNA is TGCAGCGTAACGGGACAGGTCTCCGGGGAGCTGTTTTTT. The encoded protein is CSVTGQVSGELFF.